Following are 8 T cell receptor beta chains from one sample sequenced in a study of blood T cells in healthy people across ages (dated by TCRdb to the mid-2010s). Library construction relied on 5' RACE. TCRdb names Illumina HiSeq 2500 as the instrument used. A second PCR of about 6 to 11 cycles was performed with a sample-barcoded 5' primer and a J-beta primer mix. The public reads were quality trimmed at Q25 with fastp and then assembled into clones with MiXCR by TCRdb, keeping productive beta chains. Every CDR3 protein is listed once, alongside the most common genes and DNA of its rows. The sample table shows 660,000 or so distinct CDR3 sequences, and under 70% are seen once. The ten most abundant clones make up over 30% of the sample. Specimen: blood. The receptors come from a man aged 55 to 70 in good health.

This clonotype was seen more than once but under ten times. The chain has TRBV25-1 and TRBJ1-2, with 8 bases matching TRBD1. Per germline, CDR1 MGHDK and CDR2 SYGVNS. J lost 8 bases, V lost 2 bases, and 7 bases had no gene match. The length of the CDR3 is 14 residues. CDR3 loop: CASSEPTRGLGYTF. In DNA form, the CDR3 reads TGTGCCAGCAGTGAACCGACCAGGGGGCTGGGCTACACCTTC.

The rearrangement links TRBV28 to TRBJ2-5, with no clear D. Germline CDR1 is MDHEN and CDR2 is SYDVKM. Trimming pared 6 bases from V and 2 bases from J, leaving 13 bases between. The CDR3 is made up of 14 amino acids. The DNA of the CDR3 is TGTGCCAGCAGCTTCCCAGGCGGACAAGAGACCCAGTACTTC. Translation gives CASSFPGGQETQYF.

V usage is TRBV11-2 and J usage is TRBJ2-2; TRBD1 might be the D (6 bases). Between the trimmed V and J ends, which lost 4 bases and 5 bases, there was a span of 23 bases. Germline V gene data show CDR1 as SGHAT and CDR2 as FQNNGV. The CDR3 covers 18 residues. The CDR3 DNA sequence: TGTGCCAGCAGCTCCGGTGGGGGCAGGGCTCATAGGACCGGGGAGCTGTTTTTT. It encodes CASSSGGGRAHRTGELFF.

The J gene is TRBJ1-1, the V gene TRBV20-1; possibly TRBD1 for D (6 bases). V gave up 0 bases and J gave up 0 bases, with 11 bases separating them. The CDR3 is made up of 15 amino acids. In germline, CDR1 is DFQATT, CDR2 SNEGSKA (reference sequence). The CDR3, as DNA: TGCAGTGCTAGAGATAGGGGGTGGGTGAACACTGAAGCTTTCTTT. Protein product: CSARDRGWVNTEAFF.

This clonotype was found a few times. The CDR3 DNA is TGTGCCAGCAGCAAGCGGGTGCAGCCCCAGCATTTT. It specifies CASSKRVQPQHF. V usage is TRBV21-1 and J usage is TRBJ1-5. TRBV21-1 is shown as a pseudogene. The CDR3 consists of 12 residues.

This clonotype has more than one count but fewer than ten. The chain carries TRBV11-2 and TRBJ2-1; a weak D match, TRBD2 (5 bases). The CDR3 has 12 amino acids. The ends were cut back, 7 bases at V and 6 bases at J, with 10 bases in the middle. The germline V gene has CDR1 SGHAT and CDR2 FQNNGV. CDR3 amino acids: CASNRGFNEQFF. The CDR3 nucleotides are TGTGCCAGCAACCGCGGGTTCAATGAGCAGTTCTTC.

The chain couples TRBV7-2 to TRBJ2-3; 11 bases fit TRBD1. Germline V gene sequence: CDR1 SGHTA, CDR2 FQGNSA. The CDR3 totals 16 residues. The ends lost 6 bases at V and 5 bases at J; junction bases unmatched: 10. The CDR3 DNA reads TGTGCCAGCAGAATCGGGACAGGGGGAGTGCAAGATACGCAGTATTTT. As protein: CASRIGTGGVQDTQYF.

This clonotype has more than one count but fewer than ten. The chain combines TRBV24-1 with TRBJ2-4; D may be TRBD1 (5 bases). Germline CDR1 reads KGHDR; CDR2 reads SFDVKD. The CDR3 totals 16 residues. V shed 2 bases and J shed 4 bases, with 14 bases lying between them. The CDR3 sequence is CATSDSSTRQKNIQYF. DNA of the CDR3: TGTGCCACCAGTGATTCTTCGACCAGACAGAAAAACATTCAGTACTTC.